This entry concerns a single T cell receptor (beta chain). Its antigen is unidentified. The CDR3 has 13 residues. Germline CDR1 SGHRS, CDR2 YFSETQ. V lost 7 bases to trimming and J lost 3 bases, with 12 bases between them. This record belongs to a study of T cell responses to AZD1222 COVID-19 vaccine. Study-level points and caveats: Spike-specific TCR breadth and depth went up after people got two AZD1222 doses. After the peak T cell response, and only then, were repertoires sampled. Reportedly, nearly half the spike-specific TCRs target unmutated variant regions.

Sequencing was performed with immunoSEQ multiplex PCR; in TCRdb, only in-frame clones are kept and a portion is missing. The table shows under 200,000 clones, with approximately 92% occurring only once. Here the sequenced sample was peripheral blood, taken on day 0 of AZD1222 vaccination. V usage is TRBV5-1 and J usage is TRBJ2-3, with no clear D. This receptor was obtained from an adult in good health. The CDR3, as DNA: TGCGCCAGCTGGGGAACAGAGACAGATACGCAGTATTTT. Protein product: CASWGTETDTQYF. The whole variable domain, filled in from reference TRBV5-1 and TRBJ2-3, reads KAGVTQTPRYLIKTRGQQVTLSCSPISGHRSVSWYQQTPGQGLQFLFEYFSETQRNKGNFPGRFSGRQFSNSRSEMNVSTLELGDSALYLCASWGTETDTQYFGPGTRLTVL.